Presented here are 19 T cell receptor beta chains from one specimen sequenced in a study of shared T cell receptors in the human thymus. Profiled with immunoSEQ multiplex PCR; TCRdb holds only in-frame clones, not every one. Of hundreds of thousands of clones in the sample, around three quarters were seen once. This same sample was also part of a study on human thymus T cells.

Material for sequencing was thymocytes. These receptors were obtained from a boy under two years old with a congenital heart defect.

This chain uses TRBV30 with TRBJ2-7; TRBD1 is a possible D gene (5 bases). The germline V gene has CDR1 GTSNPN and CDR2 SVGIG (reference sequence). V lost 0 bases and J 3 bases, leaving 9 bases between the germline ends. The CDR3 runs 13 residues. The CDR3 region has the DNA TGTGCCTGGAGTGTACCGCAGGGCTACGAGCAGTACTTC. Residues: CAWSVPQGYEQYF.

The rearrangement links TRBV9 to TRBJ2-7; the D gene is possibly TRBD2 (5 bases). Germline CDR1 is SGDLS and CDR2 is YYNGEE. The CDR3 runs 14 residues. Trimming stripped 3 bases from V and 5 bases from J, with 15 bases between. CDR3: CASSADSRDHEQYF. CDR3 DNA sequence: TGTGCCAGCAGCGCGGACTCCAGAGATCACGAGCAGTACTTC.

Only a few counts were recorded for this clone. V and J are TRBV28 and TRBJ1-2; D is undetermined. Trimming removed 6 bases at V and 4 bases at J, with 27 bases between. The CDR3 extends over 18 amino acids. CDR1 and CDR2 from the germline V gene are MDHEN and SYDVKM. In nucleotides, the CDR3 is TGTGCCAGCAGCCTAAACGCTCCGGAGGACGGGGATTGCTATGGCTACACCTTC. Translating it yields CASSLNAPEDGDCYGYTF.

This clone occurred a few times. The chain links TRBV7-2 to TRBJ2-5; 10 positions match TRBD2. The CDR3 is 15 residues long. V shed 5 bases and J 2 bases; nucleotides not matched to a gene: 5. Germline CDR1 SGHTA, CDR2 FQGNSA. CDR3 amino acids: CASSTSGRVQETQYF. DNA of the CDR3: TGTGCCAGCAGCACAAGCGGGAGGGTTCAAGAGACCCAGTACTTC.

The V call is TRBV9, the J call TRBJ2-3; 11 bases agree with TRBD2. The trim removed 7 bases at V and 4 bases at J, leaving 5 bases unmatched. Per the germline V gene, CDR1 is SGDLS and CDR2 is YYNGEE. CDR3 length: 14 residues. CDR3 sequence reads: CASGPSGRSDTQYF. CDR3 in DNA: TGTGCCAGCGGCCCTAGCGGGAGGTCAGATACGCAGTATTTT. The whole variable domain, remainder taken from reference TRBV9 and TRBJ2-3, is DSGVTQTPKHLITATGQRVTLRCSPRSGDLSVYWYQQSLDQGLQFLIQYYNGEERAKGNILERFSAQQFPDLHSELNLSSLELGDSALYFCASGPSGRSDTQYFGPGTRLTVL.

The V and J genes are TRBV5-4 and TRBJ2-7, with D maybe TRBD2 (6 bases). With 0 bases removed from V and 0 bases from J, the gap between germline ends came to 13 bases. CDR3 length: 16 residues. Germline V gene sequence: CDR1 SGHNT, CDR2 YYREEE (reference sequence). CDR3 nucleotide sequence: TGTGCCAGCAGCTTGGGACGGGAGTCAGCCTCCTACGAGCAGTACTTC. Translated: CASSLGRESASYEQYF.

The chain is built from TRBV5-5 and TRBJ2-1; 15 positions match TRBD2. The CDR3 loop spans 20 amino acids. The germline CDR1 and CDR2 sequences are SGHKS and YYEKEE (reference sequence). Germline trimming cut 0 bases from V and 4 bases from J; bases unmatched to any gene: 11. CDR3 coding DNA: TGTGCCAGCAGCTTGGAGTGGCGGACTAGCGGGAGGGCCTTGTACAATGAGCAGTTCTTC. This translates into CASSLEWRTSGRALYNEQFF.

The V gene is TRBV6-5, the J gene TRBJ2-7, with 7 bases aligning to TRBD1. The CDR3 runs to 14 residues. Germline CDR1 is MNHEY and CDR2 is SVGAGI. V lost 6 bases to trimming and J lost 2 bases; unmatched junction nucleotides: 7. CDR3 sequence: CASRKTGVPYEQYF. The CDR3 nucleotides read TGTGCCAGCAGAAAAACAGGGGTCCCCTACGAGCAGTACTTC.

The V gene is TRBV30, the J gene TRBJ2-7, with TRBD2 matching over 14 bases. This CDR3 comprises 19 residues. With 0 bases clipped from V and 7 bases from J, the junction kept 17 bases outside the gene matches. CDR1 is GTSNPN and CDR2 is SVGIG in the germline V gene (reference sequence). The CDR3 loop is CAWSVSIGTSGRILGEQYF. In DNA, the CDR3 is TGTGCCTGGAGTGTGTCGATCGGGACTAGCGGGAGAATCCTTGGGGAGCAGTACTTC. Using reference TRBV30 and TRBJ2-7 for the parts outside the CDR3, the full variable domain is SQTIHQWPATLVQPVGSPLSLECTVEGTSNPNLYWYRQAAGRGLQLLFYSVGIGQISSEVPQNLSASRPQDRQFILSSKKLLLSDSGFYLCAWSVSIGTSGRILGEQYFGPGTRLTVT.

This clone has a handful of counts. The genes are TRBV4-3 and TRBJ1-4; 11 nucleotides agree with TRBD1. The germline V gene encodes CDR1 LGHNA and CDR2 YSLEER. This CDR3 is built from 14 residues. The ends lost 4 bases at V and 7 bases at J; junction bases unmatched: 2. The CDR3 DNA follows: TGCGCCAGCAGCCGAGGGACAGGGGGTGAAAAACTGTTTTTT. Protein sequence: CASSRGTGGEKLFF.

CDR3: CASSSDLTYGYTF. The CDR3 DNA is TGTGCCAGCAGTTCCGATCTAACGTATGGCTACACCTTC. The rearrangement links TRBV6-5 to TRBJ1-2; D ambiguous. Deletions cut 4 bases from V and 5 bases from J, with 11 bases between. Germline-derived CDR1 and CDR2 are MNHEY and SVGAGI. The CDR3 covers 13 residues.

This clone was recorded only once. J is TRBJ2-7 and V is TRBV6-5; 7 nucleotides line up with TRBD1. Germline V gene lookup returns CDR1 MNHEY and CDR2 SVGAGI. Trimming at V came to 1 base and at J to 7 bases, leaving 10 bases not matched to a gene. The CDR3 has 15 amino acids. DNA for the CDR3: TGTGCCAGCAGTTACTGGACAGGCGTAGTTCGGGAGCAGTACTTC. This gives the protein CASSYWTGVVREQYF.

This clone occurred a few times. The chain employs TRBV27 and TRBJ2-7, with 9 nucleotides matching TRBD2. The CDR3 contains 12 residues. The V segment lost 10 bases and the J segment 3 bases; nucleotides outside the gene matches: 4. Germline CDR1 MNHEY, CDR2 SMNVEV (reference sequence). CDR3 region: CATRGGGYEQYF. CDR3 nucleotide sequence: TGTGCCACCCGCGGGGGGGGCTACGAGCAGTACTTC.

In DNA form, the CDR3 reads TGCGCCAGCAGCCATAGGCGGGAGCCACCCTACAATGAGCAGTTCTTC. Protein sequence: CASSHRREPPYNEQFF. The chain carries TRBV4-1 and TRBJ2-1; 7 bases align to TRBD2. There are 16 residues in the CDR3. With 3 bases clipped from V and 2 bases from J, the junction kept 7 bases outside the gene matches. Germline V gene sequence: CDR1 MGHRA, CDR2 YSYEKL.

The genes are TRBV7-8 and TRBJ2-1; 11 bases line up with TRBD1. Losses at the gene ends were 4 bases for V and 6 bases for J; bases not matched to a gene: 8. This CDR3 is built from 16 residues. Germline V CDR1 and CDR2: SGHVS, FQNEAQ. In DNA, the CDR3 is TGTGCCAGCAGCTCACCCCCGGGACAGGGGGGCAATGAGCAGTTCTTC. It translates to CASSSPPGQGGNEQFF.

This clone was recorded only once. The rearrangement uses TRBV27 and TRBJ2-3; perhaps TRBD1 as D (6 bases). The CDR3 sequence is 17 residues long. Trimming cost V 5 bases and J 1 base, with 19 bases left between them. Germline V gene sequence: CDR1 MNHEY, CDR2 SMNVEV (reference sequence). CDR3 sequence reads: CASSPGPQGRGTDTQYF. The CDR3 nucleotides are TGTGCCAGCAGTCCGGGCCCACAGGGTCGGGGCACAGATACGCAGTATTTT.

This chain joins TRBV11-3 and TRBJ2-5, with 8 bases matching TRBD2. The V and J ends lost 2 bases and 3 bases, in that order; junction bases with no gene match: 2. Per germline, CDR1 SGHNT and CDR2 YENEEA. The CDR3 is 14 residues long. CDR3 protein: CASSLRGGKETQYF. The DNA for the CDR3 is TGTGCCAGCAGCTTACGGGGGGGAAAAGAGACCCAGTACTTC.

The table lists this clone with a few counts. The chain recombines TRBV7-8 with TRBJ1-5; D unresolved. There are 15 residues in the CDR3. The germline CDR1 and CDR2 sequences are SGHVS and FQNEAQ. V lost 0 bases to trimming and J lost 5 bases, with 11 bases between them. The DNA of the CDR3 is TGTGCCAGCAGCTTAGCGCGGGAGACCGATCAGCCCCAGCATTTT. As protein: CASSLARETDQPQHF.

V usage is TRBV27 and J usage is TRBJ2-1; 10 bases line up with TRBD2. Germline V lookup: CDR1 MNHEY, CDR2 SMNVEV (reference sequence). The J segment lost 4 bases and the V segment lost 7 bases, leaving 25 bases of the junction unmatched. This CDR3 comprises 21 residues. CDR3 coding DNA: TGTGCCAGCACCCCGTGGGTCGGGACTAGCGACTCTCCGTGGGGTTACAATGAGCAGTTCTTC. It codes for CASTPWVGTSDSPWGYNEQFF.